A single sample gave rise to the 11 T cell receptor beta chains below, sequenced in a study of blood T cell repertoires in COVID-19. Sequencing used immunoSEQ multiplex PCR; TCRdb keeps in-frame clones, though not all of them. The table has about 64,000 clones, about 88% seen once. Sequencing was carried out using peripheral blood. The receptors originated from a man aged 70 or older with acute or convalescent COVID-19.

The rearrangement links TRBV2 to TRBJ2-3; TRBD2 aligns across 13 bases. The V gene end was trimmed by 1 base and the J gene end by 3 bases; junction bases not matched to a gene: 4. This CDR3 comprises 17 residues. Germline V gene lookup returns CDR1 SNHLY and CDR2 FYNNEI. This CDR3 reads CASSEVGTSGVTDTQYF. The CDR3, as DNA: TGTGCCAGCAGTGAAGTGGGGACTAGCGGGGTAACAGATACGCAGTATTTT.

V gene TRBV19 combines with J gene TRBJ2-5; 10 bases agree with TRBD1. CDR1 is LNHDA and CDR2 is SQIVND in the germline V gene (reference sequence). V shed 8 bases, J shed 4 bases, and the junction held 7 bases outside the gene matches. The CDR3 consists of 14 residues. The CDR3 nucleotides are TGTGCCAGTCGACAGGGGGCCTATGTAGAGACCCAGTACTTC. Protein product: CASRQGAYVETQYF.

The chain links TRBV28 to TRBJ1-2; 7 positions match TRBD1. Unmatched junction bases numbered 5, after V lost 3 bases and J lost 4 bases. This CDR3 has 14 amino acids. Germline CDR1 reads MDHEN; CDR2 reads SYDVKM. The CDR3 DNA sequence: TGTGCCAGCAGTTTCGGGACAGACCGCTATGGCTACACCTTC. It codes for CASSFGTDRYGYTF.

The chain couples TRBV11-3 to TRBJ2-3; D is possibly TRBD1 (6 bases). V shed 1 base and J shed 3 bases, with 11 bases lying between them. Germline CDR1 and CDR2: SGHNT and YENEEA. The CDR3 contains 15 residues. CDR3 residues: CASSLGSGVTDTQYF. DNA for the CDR3: TGTGCCAGCAGCTTAGGCTCAGGGGTAACAGATACGCAGTATTTT.

The chain carries TRBV7-2 and TRBJ1-6; 7 bases are shared with TRBD1. The junction had 3 bases not matched to a gene; V was cut back by 1 base and J by 0 bases. Per the germline V gene, CDR1 is SGHTA and CDR2 is FQGNSA. This CDR3 region has 17 residues. In DNA, the CDR3 is TGTGCCAGCAGCTTAGTGGGACAGAGCTCCTATAATTCACCCCTCCACTTT. Translating gives CASSLVGQSSYNSPLHF.

This clone was counted once. The gene calls are TRBV5-4 and TRBJ1-2, with 7 bases that match TRBD1. V trimming: 4 bases; J trimming: 1 base; junction bases outside the gene matches: 4. The CDR3 extends over 14 amino acids. Germline assignment: CDR1 SGHNT and CDR2 YYREEE (reference sequence). This CDR3 reads CASSPRQGNYGYTF. In DNA form, the CDR3 reads TGTGCCAGCAGCCCACGACAGGGTAACTATGGCTACACCTTC.

V is TRBV6-2 or TRBV6-3 and J is TRBJ2-5; 7 bases fit TRBD2. Trimming at V came to 0 bases and at J to 0 bases, leaving 4 bases not matched to a gene. Germline V gene sequence: CDR1 MNHEY, CDR2 SVGEGT. The CDR3 loop spans 16 amino acids. CDR3 protein: CASSYSPSGHQETQYF. As DNA, the CDR3 is TGTGCCAGCAGTTACTCCCCTAGCGGCCACCAAGAGACCCAGTACTTC.

This clone was seen more than once but under ten times. CDR3 sequence: CASSVGGGRSYEQYF. CDR3 bases: TGTGCCAGCAGCGTAGGGGGGGGCCGATCGTACGAGCAGTACTTC. The chain recombines TRBV9 with TRBJ2-7; TRBD2 is a possible D gene (7 bases). V was cut by 0 bases and J by 4 bases, with 14 bases left in between. The CDR3 extends over 15 amino acids. Germline assignment: CDR1 SGDLS and CDR2 YYNGEE.

The chain links TRBV7-3 to TRBJ1-4, with a possible D match to TRBD1 (6 bases). The CDR3 is 13 residues long. CDR1 and CDR2 (germline): SGHTA, FQGTGA. The V gene lost 5 bases and the J gene lost 7 bases, with 11 bases spanning the gap. The CDR3 spells CASSPTGPEKLFF. DNA for the CDR3: TGTGCCAGCAGCCCCACAGGGCCTGAAAAACTGTTTTTT.

The chain combines TRBV5-6 with TRBJ1-2; perhaps TRBD1 as D (5 bases). The germline gives CDR1 SGHDT, CDR2 YYEEEE. Trimming removed 7 bases at V and 1 base at J, with 17 bases between. This CDR3 is built from 15 residues. The CDR3 nucleotides are TGTGCCAGCTCGAGAAAGGGACTCCATAACTATGGCTACACCTTC. This sequence encodes CASSRKGLHNYGYTF.

The V call is TRBV9, the J call TRBJ2-2; D is undetermined. With 4 bases removed from V and 2 bases from J, the gap between germline ends came to 6 bases. The CDR3 extends over 13 amino acids. The germline gives CDR1 SGDLS, CDR2 YYNGEE. The CDR3 region has the DNA TGTGCCAGCAGCAATATTAACACCGGGGAGCTGTTTTTT. This sequence encodes CASSNINTGELFF.